The clone carrying this TCR beta chain was seen only a few times. Germline V CDR1 and CDR2: MNHEY, SVGAGI. This CDR3 has 13 amino acids. Trimming took off 5 bases at V and 4 bases at J, with 11 bases between the two ends. This record belongs to a study of blood T cell repertoires in COVID-19. Study in general: Both acute and convalescent COVID-19 samples were obtained from the United States, Italy and Spain. T cells, B-cell-depleted T cells, or PBMCs provided the cDNA or gDNA that served as material.

Per the authors' pipeline: How many nucleated cells were present was estimated from reference gene primer amplification. Libraries were prepared by immunoSEQ multiplex PCR; TCRdb keeps only in-frame clonotypes and omits some of them. V and J calls and clone size follow that table, whereas D and trimming were derived from the DNA. Found here are approximately 110,000 clones, 65% to 85% of them singletons; the top ten hold 1.5% to 1.7%. This rearrangement joins TRBV6-5 to TRBJ1-1, with D possibly being TRBD1 (5 bases). This receptor was taken from a man aged 50 to 60 with acute or convalescent COVID-19. Sample: peripheral blood. CDR3 in amino acids: CASSIRGSTEAFF. The CDR3 region has the DNA TGTGCCAGCAGTATACGGGGGAGCACTGAAGCTTTCTTT.